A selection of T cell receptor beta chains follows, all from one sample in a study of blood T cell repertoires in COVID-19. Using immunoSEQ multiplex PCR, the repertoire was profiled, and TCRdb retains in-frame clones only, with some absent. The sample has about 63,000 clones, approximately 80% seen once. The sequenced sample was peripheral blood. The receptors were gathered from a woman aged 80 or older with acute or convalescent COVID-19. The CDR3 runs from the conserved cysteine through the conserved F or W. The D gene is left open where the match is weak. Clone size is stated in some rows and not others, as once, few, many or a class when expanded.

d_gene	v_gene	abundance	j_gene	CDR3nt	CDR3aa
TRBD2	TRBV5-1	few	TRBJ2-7	TGCGCCAGCAGCAACAAAGGGGGTAGCGGGAGGGCTCCTACCTACGAGCAGTACTTC	CASSNKGGSGRAPTYEQYF
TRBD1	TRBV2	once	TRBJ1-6	TGTGCCAGCAGGAAGGACAGGGGTGGCTCACCCCTCCACTTT	CASRKDRGGSPLHF
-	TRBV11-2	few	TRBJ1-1	TGTGCCAGCAGGCCGACAGGCCCCCAGGGGGAAGCTTTCTTT	CASRPTGPQGEAFF
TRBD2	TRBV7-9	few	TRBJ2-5	TGTGCCAGCAGCTTGGGACTAGCTGAGGAGACCCAGTACTTC	CASSLGLAEETQYF
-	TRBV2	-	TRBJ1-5	TGTGCCAGCAGTGTATGGGGGGGCAATCAGCCCCAGCATTTT	CASSVWGGNQPQHF
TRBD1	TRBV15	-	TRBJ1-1	TGTGCCACCAGCAGAGGGACAGGGGTCACTGAAGCTTTCTTT	CATSRGTGVTEAFF
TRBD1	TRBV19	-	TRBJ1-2	TGTGCCAGTACCACTCATCTCGGACAGGGGTCCGGCTACACCTTC	CASTTHLGQGSGYTF
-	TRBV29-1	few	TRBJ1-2	TGCAGCGTTGATAGGTATGGCAGGGGAACGGACTATGGCTACACCTTC	CSVDRYGRGTDYGYTF
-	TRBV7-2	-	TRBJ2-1	TGTGCCAGCAGTTTCCCAGGGGTGTACAATGAGCAGTTCTTC	CASSFPGVYNEQFF
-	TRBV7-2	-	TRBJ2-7	TGTGCCAGCAGCCGCCAGGGGGGCGGCTACGAGCAGTACTTC	CASSRQGGGYEQYF
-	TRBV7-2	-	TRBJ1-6	TGTGCCAGCAGCTTTTCCCGGGTCTCAACGTGGACTTATAATTCACCCCTCCACTTT	CASSFSRVSTWTYNSPLHF
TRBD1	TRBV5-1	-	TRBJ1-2	TGCGCCAGCAGCGAAGGGACAGGGAACTATGGCTACACCTTC	CASSEGTGNYGYTF
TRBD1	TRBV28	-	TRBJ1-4	TGTGCCAGTAACCGACAGGGTGCACAGGAAAAACTGTTTTTT	CASNRQGAQEKLFF
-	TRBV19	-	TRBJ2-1	TGTGCCAGTAGTATGGCGCTTATTGAGGGCGATGAGCAGTTCTTC	CASSMALIEGDEQFF
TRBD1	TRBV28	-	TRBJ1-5	TGTGCCAGCAGACAGGGACAGGGGATAATGAACAATCAGCCCCAGCATTTT	CASRQGQGIMNNQPQHF
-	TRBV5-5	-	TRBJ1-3	TGTGCCAGCAGCACGGACAGCAGCTCTGGAAACACCATATATTTT	CASSTDSSSGNTIYF
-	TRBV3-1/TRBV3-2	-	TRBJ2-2	TGTGCCAGCAGCCATGATGACATCTTCCTGAACACCGGGGAGCTGTTTTTT	CASSHDDIFLNTGELFF
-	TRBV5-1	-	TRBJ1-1	TGCGCCAGCAGCTTGACGGTGTATGAAGCTTTCTTT	CASSLTVYEAFF
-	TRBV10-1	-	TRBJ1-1	TGCGCCACCAGTAGGCGGCTAACTGACGCTGAAGCTTTCTTT	CATSRRLTDAEAFF
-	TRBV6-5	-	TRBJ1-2	TGTGCCACAGAGTCGGGATTTGCTGGCTACACCTTC	CATESGFAGYTF
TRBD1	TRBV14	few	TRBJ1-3	TGTGCCAGCAGCCATGGACAGGGAATCCTCACCATATATTTT	CASSHGQGILTIYF
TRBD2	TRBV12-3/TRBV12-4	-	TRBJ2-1	TGTGCCAGCCGTGCTAGCGGGAACAATGAGCAGTTCTTC	CASRASGNNEQFF
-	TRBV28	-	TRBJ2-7	TGTGCCAGCAGTTTATCAGGGCAGAACTCCTACGAGCAGTACTTC	CASSLSGQNSYEQYF
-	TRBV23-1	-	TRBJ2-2	TGCGCCAGCAGTGACGGAGGGCCGGTCCTCGGGGAGCTGTTTTTT	CASSDGGPVLGELFF
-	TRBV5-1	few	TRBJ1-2	TGCGCCAGCAGCCTGGGGAGCGACGTGGCCCTCCGGGACTACACCTTC	CASSLGSDVALRDYTF
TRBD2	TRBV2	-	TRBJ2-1	TGTGCCAGCAGTGAACTAGCGGGAGGGTACAATGAGCAGTTCTTC	CASSELAGGYNEQFF
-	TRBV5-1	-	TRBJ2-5	TGCGCCAGCAGCTTAAACCCCATGGGACTTCAGGAGACCCAGTACTTC	CASSLNPMGLQETQYF
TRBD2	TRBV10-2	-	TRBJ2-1	TGCGCCAGCAGTGGGGGGACTAGCGGGATTCCATCCGGTGAGCAGTTCTTC	CASSGGTSGIPSGEQFF